This T cell receptor (beta chain) comes out of a study of T cell changes during pregnancy in multiple sclerosis. With 0 bases removed from V and 0 bases from J, the gap between germline ends came to 21 bases. Germline CDR1 SGHDT, CDR2 YYEEEE. This CDR3 is built from 19 residues. Clones were read by immunoSEQ multiplex PCR, and TCRdb kept only the in-frame ones, dropping some. The data contain 65,000 to 85,000 clones, 94% of them singletons. Here the sequenced sample was peripheral blood, taken in the second trimester of pregnancy. This chain joins TRBV5-6 and TRBJ1-1, with D perhaps matching TRBD1 (6 bases). The TCR originated in a female donor in good health, enrolled as a control in a pregnancy study. Here the CDR3 reads CASSLAGRGPEWMNTEAFF. DNA for the CDR3: TGTGCCAGCAGCTTGGCGGGGCGGGGGCCCGAATGGATGAACACTGAAGCTTTCTTT.